The T cell receptor beta chain under discussion was sequenced for a study of T cell responses to AZD1222 COVID-19 vaccine. Study-level findings and limits: The sample set comprised mostly white British donors with more females, and clonal diversity was possibly underestimated. Regions 160-218 and 743-854 dominated among vaccine-associated CD4 TCRs spanning spike.

The V gene's germline CDR1 is LNHDA and CDR2 SQIVND (reference sequence). The CDR3 runs to 12 residues. Trimming took 5 bases from V and 5 from J, leaving 9 bases between them. Produced via immunoSEQ multiplex PCR; TCRdb's table is partial and in-frame only. The data contain 150,000 to 180,000 clones, 80% to 90% of them seen just once; the ten biggest clones take up 6.9%. With respect to this clone: Its specificity is unknown.

The sequencing used peripheral blood, collected after recovery from COVID-19. This TCR was recovered from an adult who had recovered from COVID-19. This chain links TRBV19 with TRBJ1-2, with D uncertain. CDR3: CASSLGPYGYTF. Here the CDR3 DNA reads TGTGCCAGTAGTTTAGGACCATATGGCTACACCTTC. Full variable domain (missing parts from reference TRBV19 and TRBJ1-2): DGGITQSPKYLFRKEGQNVTLSCEQNLNHDAMYWYRQDPGQGLRLIYYSQIVNDFQKGDIAEGYSVSREKKESFPLTVTSAQKNPTAFYLCASSLGPYGYTFGSGTRLTVV.